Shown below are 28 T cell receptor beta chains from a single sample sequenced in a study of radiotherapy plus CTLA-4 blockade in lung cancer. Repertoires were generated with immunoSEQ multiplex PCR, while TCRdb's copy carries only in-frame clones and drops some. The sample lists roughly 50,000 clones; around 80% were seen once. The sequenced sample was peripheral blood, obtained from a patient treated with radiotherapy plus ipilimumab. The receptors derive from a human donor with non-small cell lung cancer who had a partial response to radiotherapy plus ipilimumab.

CDR3 amino acids: CASSTGQGEETQYF. CDR3 coding DNA: TGTGCCAGCAGCACAGGACAGGGGGAAGAGACCCAGTACTTC. This chain uses TRBV7-3 with TRBJ2-5; TRBD1 aligns across 10 bases. The CDR3 is 14 residues long. The germline CDR1 and CDR2 sequences are SGHTA and FQGTGA. V shed 5 bases and J 3 bases; nucleotides not matched to a gene: 3.

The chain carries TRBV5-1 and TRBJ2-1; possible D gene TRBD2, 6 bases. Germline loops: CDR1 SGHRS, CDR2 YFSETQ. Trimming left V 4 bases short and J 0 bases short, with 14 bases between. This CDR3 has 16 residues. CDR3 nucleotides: TGCGCCAGCAGCCCTGCGGGGCCCAACTCCTACAATGAGCAGTTCTTC. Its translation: CASSPAGPNSYNEQFF.

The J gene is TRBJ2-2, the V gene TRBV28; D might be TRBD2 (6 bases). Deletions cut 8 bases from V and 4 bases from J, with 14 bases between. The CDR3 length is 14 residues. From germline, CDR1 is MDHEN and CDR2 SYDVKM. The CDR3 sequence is CASVRSGSTGELFF. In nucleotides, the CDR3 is TGTGCCAGCGTCCGCAGCGGGTCCACCGGGGAGCTGTTTTTT. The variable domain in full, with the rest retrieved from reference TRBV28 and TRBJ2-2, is DVKVTQSSRYLVKRTGEKVFLECVQDMDHENMFWYRQDPGLGLRLIYFSYDVKMKEKGDIPEGYSVSREKKERFSLILESASTNQTSMYLCASVRSGSTGELFFGEGSRLTVL.

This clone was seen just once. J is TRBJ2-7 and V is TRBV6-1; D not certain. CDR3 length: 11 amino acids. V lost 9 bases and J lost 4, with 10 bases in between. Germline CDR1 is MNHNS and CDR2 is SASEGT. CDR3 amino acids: CASQYVYEQYF. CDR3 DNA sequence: TGTGCCAGTCAGTATGTTTACGAGCAGTACTTC.

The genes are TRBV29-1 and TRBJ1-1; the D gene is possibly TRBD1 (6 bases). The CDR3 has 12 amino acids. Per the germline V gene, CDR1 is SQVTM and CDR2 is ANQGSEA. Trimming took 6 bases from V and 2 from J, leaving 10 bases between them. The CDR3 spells CSVKDSNTEAFF. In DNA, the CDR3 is TGCAGCGTGAAGGACAGCAACACTGAAGCTTTCTTT.

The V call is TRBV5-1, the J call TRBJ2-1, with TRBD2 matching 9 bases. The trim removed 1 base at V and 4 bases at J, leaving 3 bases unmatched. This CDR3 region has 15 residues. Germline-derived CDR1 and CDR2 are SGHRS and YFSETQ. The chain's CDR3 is CASSLIAGDYNEQFF. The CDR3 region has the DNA TGCGCCAGCAGCTTGATAGCGGGGGATTACAATGAGCAGTTCTTC.

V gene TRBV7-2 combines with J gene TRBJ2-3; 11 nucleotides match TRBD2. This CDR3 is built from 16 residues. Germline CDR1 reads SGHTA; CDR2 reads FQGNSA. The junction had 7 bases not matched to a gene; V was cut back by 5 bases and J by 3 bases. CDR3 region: CASSKNSGGATDTQYF. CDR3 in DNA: TGTGCCAGCAGCAAAAATAGCGGGGGGGCTACAGATACGCAGTATTTT.

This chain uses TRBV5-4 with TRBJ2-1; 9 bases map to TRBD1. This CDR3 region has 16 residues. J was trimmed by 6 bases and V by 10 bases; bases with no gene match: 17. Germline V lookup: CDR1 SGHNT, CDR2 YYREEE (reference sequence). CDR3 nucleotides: TGTGCCGCGAGCCCTATCGGACAGGGGAGGGTCAATGAGCAGTTCTTC. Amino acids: CAASPIGQGRVNEQFF.

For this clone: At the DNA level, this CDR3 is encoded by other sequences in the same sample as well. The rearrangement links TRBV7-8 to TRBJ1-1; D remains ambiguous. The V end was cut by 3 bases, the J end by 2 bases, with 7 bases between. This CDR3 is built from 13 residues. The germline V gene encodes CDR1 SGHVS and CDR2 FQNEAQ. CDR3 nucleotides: TGTGCCAGCAGCTTGCGCCAAAACACTGAAGCTTTCTTT. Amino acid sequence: CASSLRQNTEAFF.

The DNA of the CDR3 is TGTGCCAGCAGCGGCCGGGACACAACTAATGAAAAACTGTTTTTT. It encodes CASSGRDTTNEKLFF. This sequence joins TRBV9 and TRBJ1-4, with a possible D match to TRBD1 (6 bases). Looked up from germline, CDR1 is SGDLS and CDR2 is YYNGEE. V was clipped by 3 bases and J by 0 bases, with 9 bases between them. The CDR3 is 15 residues long.

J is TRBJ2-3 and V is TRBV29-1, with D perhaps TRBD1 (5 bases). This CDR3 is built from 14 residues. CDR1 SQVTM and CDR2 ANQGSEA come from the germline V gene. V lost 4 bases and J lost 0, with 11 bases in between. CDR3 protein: CSVVGQGSTDTQYF. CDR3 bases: TGCAGCGTTGTGGGGCAGGGTAGCACAGATACGCAGTATTTT.

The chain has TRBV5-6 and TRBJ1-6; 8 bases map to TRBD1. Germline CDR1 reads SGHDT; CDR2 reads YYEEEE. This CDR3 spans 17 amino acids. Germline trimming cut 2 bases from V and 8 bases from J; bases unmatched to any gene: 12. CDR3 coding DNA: TGTGCCAGCAGCTTACCGGGACAGGCCCTAGGGGATTCACCCCTCCACTTT. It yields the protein CASSLPGQALGDSPLHF.

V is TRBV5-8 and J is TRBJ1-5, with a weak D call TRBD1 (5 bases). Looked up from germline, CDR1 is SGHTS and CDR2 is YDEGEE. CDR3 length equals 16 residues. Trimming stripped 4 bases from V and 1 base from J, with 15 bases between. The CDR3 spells CASSPGHRVSNQPQHF. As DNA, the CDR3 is TGTGCCAGCAGCCCAGGACATCGGGTCAGCAATCAGCCCCAGCATTTT. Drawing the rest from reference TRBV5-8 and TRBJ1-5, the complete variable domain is EAGVTQSPTHLIKTRGQQATLRCSPISGHTSVYWYQQALGLGLQFLLWYDEGEERNRGNFPPRFSGRQFPNYSSELNVNALELEDSALYLCASSPGHRVSNQPQHFGDGTRLSIL.

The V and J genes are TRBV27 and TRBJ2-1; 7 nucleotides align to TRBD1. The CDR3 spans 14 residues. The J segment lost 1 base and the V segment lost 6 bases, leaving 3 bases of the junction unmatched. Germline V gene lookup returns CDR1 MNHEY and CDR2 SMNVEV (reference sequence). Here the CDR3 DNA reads TGTGCCAGCAGACTGGGACAGTCCTACAATGAGCAGTTCTTC. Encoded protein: CASRLGQSYNEQFF.

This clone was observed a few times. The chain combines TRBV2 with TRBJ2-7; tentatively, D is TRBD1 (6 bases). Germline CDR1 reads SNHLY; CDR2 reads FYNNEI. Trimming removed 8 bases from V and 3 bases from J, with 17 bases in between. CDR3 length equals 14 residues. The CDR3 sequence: CASLGAGRNYEQYF. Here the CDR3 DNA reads TGTGCCAGCCTGGGGGCAGGGAGAAACTACGAGCAGTACTTC.

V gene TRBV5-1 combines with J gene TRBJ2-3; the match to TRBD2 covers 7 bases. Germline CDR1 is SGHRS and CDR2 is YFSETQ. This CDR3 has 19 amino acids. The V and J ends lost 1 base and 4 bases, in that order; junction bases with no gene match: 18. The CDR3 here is CASSLFGLAATSLPDTQYF. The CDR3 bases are TGCGCCAGCAGCTTGTTCGGGCTAGCGGCCACTAGTCTGCCAGATACGCAGTATTTT.

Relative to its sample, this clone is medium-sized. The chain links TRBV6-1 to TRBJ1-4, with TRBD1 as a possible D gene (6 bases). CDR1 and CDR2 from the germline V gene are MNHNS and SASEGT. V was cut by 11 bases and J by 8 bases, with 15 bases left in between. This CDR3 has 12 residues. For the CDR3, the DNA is TGTGCCGCCCGACAGGAACCAGAAAAACTGTTTTTT. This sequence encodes CAARQEPEKLFF.

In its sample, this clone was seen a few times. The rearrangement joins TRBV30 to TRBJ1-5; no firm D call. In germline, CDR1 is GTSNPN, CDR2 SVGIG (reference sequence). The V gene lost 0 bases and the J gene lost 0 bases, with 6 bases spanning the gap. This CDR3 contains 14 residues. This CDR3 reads CAWSVLSSNQPQHF. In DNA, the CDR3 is TGTGCCTGGAGTGTACTTTCTAGCAATCAGCCCCAGCATTTT.

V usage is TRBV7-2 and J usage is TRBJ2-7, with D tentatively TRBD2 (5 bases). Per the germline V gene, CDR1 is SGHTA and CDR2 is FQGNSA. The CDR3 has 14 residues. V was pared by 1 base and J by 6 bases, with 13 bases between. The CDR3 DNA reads TGTGCCAGCAGCTTAGGCGTTAGTCGGGGCGAGCAGTACTTC. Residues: CASSLGVSRGEQYF.

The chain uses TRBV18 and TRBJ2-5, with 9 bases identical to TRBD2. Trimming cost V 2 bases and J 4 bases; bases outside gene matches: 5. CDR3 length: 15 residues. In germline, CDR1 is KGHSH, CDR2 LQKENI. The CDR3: CASSPVAGGPETQYF. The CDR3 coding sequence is TGTGCCAGCTCACCAGTCGCGGGGGGGCCAGAGACCCAGTACTTC. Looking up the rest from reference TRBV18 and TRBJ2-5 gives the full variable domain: NAGVMQNPRHLVRRRGQEARLRCSPMKGHSHVYWYRQLPEEGLKFMVYLQKENIIDESGMPKERFSAEFPKEGPSILRIQQVVRGDSAAYFCASSPVAGGPETQYFGPGTRLLVL.

The CDR3 DNA reads TGCGCCAGCAGCTTACAAACAGGGGAGGATGAGCAGTTCTTC. It yields the protein CASSLQTGEDEQFF. J is TRBJ2-1 and V is TRBV5-1; maybe TRBD1 (7 bases). Trimming took off 2 bases at V and 8 bases at J, with 14 bases between the two ends. The germline V gene has CDR1 SGHRS and CDR2 YFSETQ. The CDR3 contains 14 residues.

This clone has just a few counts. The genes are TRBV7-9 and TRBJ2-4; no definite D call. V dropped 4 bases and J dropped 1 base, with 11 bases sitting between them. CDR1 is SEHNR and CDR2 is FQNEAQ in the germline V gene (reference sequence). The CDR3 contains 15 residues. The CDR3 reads CASSSRVQAKNIQYF. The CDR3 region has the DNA TGTGCCAGCAGCTCCCGGGTCCAGGCCAAAAACATTCAGTACTTC.

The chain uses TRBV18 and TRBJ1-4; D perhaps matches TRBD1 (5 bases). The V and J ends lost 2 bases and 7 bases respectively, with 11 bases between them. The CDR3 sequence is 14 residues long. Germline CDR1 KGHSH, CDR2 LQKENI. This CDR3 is CASSPFGQGEKLFF. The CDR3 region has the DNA TGTGCCAGCTCACCATTCGGGCAGGGTGAAAAACTGTTTTTT. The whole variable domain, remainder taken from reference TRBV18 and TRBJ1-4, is NAGVMQNPRHLVRRRGQEARLRCSPMKGHSHVYWYRQLPEEGLKFMVYLQKENIIDESGMPKERFSAEFPKEGPSILRIQQVVRGDSAAYFCASSPFGQGEKLFFGSGTQLSVL.

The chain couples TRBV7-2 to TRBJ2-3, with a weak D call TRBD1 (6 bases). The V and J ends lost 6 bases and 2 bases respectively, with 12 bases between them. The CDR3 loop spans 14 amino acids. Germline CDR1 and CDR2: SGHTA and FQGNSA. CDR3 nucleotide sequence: TGTGCCAGCAGTTCGGGACACGACACAGATACGCAGTATTTT. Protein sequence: CASSSGHDTDTQYF.

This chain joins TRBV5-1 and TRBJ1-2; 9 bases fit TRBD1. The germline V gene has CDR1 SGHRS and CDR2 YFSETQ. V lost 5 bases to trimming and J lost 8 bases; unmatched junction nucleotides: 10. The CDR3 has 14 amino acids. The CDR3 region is CASSTDRGSRGYTF. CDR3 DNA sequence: TGCGCCAGCAGTACGGACAGGGGCTCGAGAGGCTACACCTTC.

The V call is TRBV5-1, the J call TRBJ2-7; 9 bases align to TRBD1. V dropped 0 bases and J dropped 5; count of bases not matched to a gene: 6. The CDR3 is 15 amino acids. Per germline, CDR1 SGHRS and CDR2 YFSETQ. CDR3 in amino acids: CASSLAGQGMDEQYF. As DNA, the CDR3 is TGCGCCAGCAGCTTGGCGGGACAGGGTATGGACGAGCAGTACTTC.

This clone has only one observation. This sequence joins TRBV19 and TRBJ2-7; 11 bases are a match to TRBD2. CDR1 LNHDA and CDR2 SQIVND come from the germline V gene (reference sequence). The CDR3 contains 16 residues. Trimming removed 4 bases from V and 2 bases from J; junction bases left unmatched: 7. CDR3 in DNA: TGTGCCAGTAGTAAAACCGGGACTAGCGGAACCTACGAGCAGTACTTC. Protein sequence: CASSKTGTSGTYEQYF.

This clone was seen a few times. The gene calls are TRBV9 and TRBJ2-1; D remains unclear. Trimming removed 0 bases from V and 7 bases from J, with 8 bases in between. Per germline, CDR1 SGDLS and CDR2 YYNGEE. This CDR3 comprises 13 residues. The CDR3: CASSVGLTNEQFF. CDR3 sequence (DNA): TGTGCCAGCAGCGTAGGATTGACAAATGAGCAGTTCTTC.